This T cell receptor beta chain was found in a study of CD8+ T cells in alopecia areata. Overall study: Treatment of the treated patients consisted of oral tofacitinib, 5 to 10 mg twice daily. Study-wide points: Sequence data from scalp samples additionally include resident alphabeta T cells of normal skin.

Regarding this clone: Its antigen is currently unknown.

Researchers gathered lesional scalp punch biopsies and peripheral blood from patients with alopecia areata. Extracted RNA was reverse transcribed into cDNA, the sequencing template. TCRdb keeps only in-frame clones here, not all; method: immunoSEQ multiplex PCR. The data show roughly 200,000 clones, 63% seen once. Specimen: CD4+ T cells sorted from blood, collected at week 0. The clonotype comes from a human donor with alopecia areata.

In nucleotides, the CDR3 is TGTGCCAGCAGCTTGGATATAGGTCTATACGAGCAGTACTTC. Its protein product is CASSLDIGLYEQYF. The V call is TRBV5-4, the J call TRBJ2-7, with D hard to call. Germline CDR1 SGHNT, CDR2 YYREEE (reference sequence). The CDR3 has 14 amino acids. The ends were cut back, 0 bases at V and 4 bases at J, with 11 bases in the middle. The whole variable domain, remainder taken from reference TRBV5-4 and TRBJ2-7, is ETGVTQSPTHLIKTRGQQVTLRCSSQSGHNTVSWYQQALGQGPQFIFQYYREEENGRGNFPPRFSGLQFPNYSSELNVNALELDDSALYLCASSLDIGLYEQYFGPGTRLTVT.